The next 26 T cell receptor beta chains were all read from a single sample in a study of blood T cell repertoires in COVID-19. Here immunoSEQ multiplex PCR was the method, and the copy in TCRdb shows in-frame clones only, minus some. This repertoire shows over 200,000 clones, about 70% found once; its top ten account for around 3.4%. Sequencing was done on a sample of peripheral blood. Every receptor here comes from a woman over 75 with acute or convalescent COVID-19.

The rearrangement uses TRBV5-1 and TRBJ2-2; D might be TRBD1 (6 bases). The CDR3 is 16 amino acids. V was shortened by 4 bases and J by 5 bases, with 18 bases between the two germline ends. Germline V CDR1 and CDR2: SGHRS, YFSETQ. The DNA of the CDR3 is TGCGCCAGCAGCCCAAGGCCAAAGGGGGTAACCGGGGAGCTGTTTTTT. As protein: CASSPRPKGVTGELFF.

Note on this clone: This CDR3 is also generated by other DNA sequences in the sample. J is TRBJ2-3 and V is TRBV5-4; 9 positions agree with TRBD2. Germline V gene data show CDR1 as SGHNT and CDR2 as YYREEE (reference sequence). V lost 0 bases to trimming and J lost 1 base; unmatched junction nucleotides: 0. The CDR3 totals 15 residues. The CDR3 bases are TGTGCCAGCAGCTTGGGACTAGCGGGCACAGATACGCAGTATTTT. This translates into CASSLGLAGTDTQYF.

This sequence joins TRBV4-1 and TRBJ2-7; D is ambiguous. The CDR3 has 14 amino acids. V was pared by 0 bases and J by 0 bases, with 6 bases between. From germline, CDR1 is MGHRA and CDR2 YSYEKL. CDR3 bases: TGCGCCAGCAGCCAAGACACTACCTCCTACGAGCAGTACTTC. It encodes CASSQDTTSYEQYF.

The V call is TRBV19, the J call TRBJ2-3; D perhaps matches TRBD1 (5 bases). V was cut by 8 bases and J by 0 bases, with 12 bases left in between. CDR1 is LNHDA, CDR2 SQIVND, per germline (reference sequence). The CDR3 totals 14 residues. CDR3 sequence reads: CASSYDSSTDTQYF. The DNA of the CDR3 is TGTGCCAGTTCCTACGACAGTAGCACAGATACGCAGTATTTT.

This clone was counted a few times. The chain combines TRBV20-1 with TRBJ2-3; tentative D call: TRBD1 (6 bases). The V gene's germline CDR1 is DFQATT and CDR2 SNEGSKA (reference sequence). The CDR3 extends over 11 amino acids. V was clipped by 6 bases and J by 4 bases, with 8 bases between them. The CDR3 reads CSANRADTQYF. DNA for the CDR3: TGCAGTGCGAACAGGGCAGATACGCAGTATTTT.

The chain has TRBV3-1 (or the pseudogene TRBV3-2) and TRBJ1-2, with 11 bases matching TRBD1. This CDR3 region has 19 residues. V trimming: 1 base; J trimming: 3 bases; junction bases outside the gene matches: 13. CDR1 LGHDT and CDR2 YNNKEL come from the germline V gene (reference sequence). The CDR3 bases are TGTGCCAGCAGCCAAGGATATGCGTCCTTGGGACAGGGGGACTATGGCTACACCTTC. Translated, it gives CASSQGYASLGQGDYGYTF.

The V call is TRBV7-9, the J call TRBJ1-5; D is undetermined. The CDR3 consists of 15 residues. Trimming left V 1 base short and J 4 bases short, with 11 bases between. Germline CDR1 reads SEHNR; CDR2 reads FQNEAQ (reference sequence). For the CDR3, the DNA is TGTGCCAGCAGCTTAGGAGGGTCGGAAAATCAGCCCCAGCATTTT. It translates to CASSLGGSENQPQHF.

The chain carries TRBV7-9 and TRBJ1-1, with D possibly matching TRBD1 (6 bases). The CDR3 length is 14 residues. V was cut by 3 bases and J by 7 bases, with 15 bases left in between. Germline values: CDR1 SEHNR, CDR2 FQNEAQ (reference sequence). CDR3 sequence reads: CASSFSRGGGEAFF. The CDR3 nucleotides read TGTGCCAGCAGCTTTTCCCGGGGGGGCGGTGAAGCTTTCTTT. The full variable domain, with the rest looked up from reference TRBV7-9 and TRBJ1-1, is DTGVSQNPRHKITKRGQNVTFRCDPISEHNRLYWYRQTLGQGPEFLTYFQNEAQLEKSRLLSDRFSAERPKGSFSTLEIQRTEQGDSAMYLCASSFSRGGGEAFFGQGTRLTVV.

This clone was found once. The genes are TRBV3-1 (or the pseudogene TRBV3-2) and TRBJ1-2; weak D call: TRBD1 (5 bases). Trimming took 1 base from V and 4 from J, leaving 13 bases between them. CDR1 and CDR2 from the germline V gene are LGHDT and YNNKEL (reference sequence). CDR3 size: 15 residues. DNA of the CDR3: TGTGCCAGCAGCCAAGGAGGATCGGGGGTCTATGGCTACACCTTC. Residues: CASSQGGSGVYGYTF.

The V gene is TRBV3-1 (or the pseudogene TRBV3-2), the J gene TRBJ2-2; maybe TRBD2 (6 bases). Trimming removed 5 bases at V and 8 bases at J, with 12 bases between. This CDR3 spans 13 amino acids. Germline V gene data show CDR1 as LGHDT and CDR2 as YNNKEL (reference sequence). CDR3 sequence (DNA): TGTGCCAGCAGCTCACGGGGGTCGGGGGAGCTGTTTTTT. Translated, it gives CASSSRGSGELFF.

The chain combines TRBV14 with TRBJ2-2; no definite D call. The CDR3 is 17 amino acids. Germline V gene data show CDR1 as SGHDN and CDR2 as FVKESK. Trimming shortened V by 0 bases and J by 6 bases, and 17 bases separated the two germline ends. For the CDR3, the DNA is TGTGCCAGCAGCCAAGATCTCGGTTCATTATTCCCCGGGGAGCTGTTTTTT. It specifies CASSQDLGSLFPGELFF.

The V gene is TRBV9, the J gene TRBJ2-2; D not resolved. Trimming took 4 bases from V and 4 from J, leaving 8 bases between them. This CDR3 comprises 13 residues. Germline CDR1 SGDLS, CDR2 YYNGEE. CDR3 sequence (DNA): TGTGCCAGCAGCTGGGCGACCACCGGGGAGCTGTTTTTT. It encodes CASSWATTGELFF.

The chain carries TRBV18 and TRBJ2-1; D not certain. Germline V lookup: CDR1 KGHSH, CDR2 LQKENI. Trimming pared 1 base from V and 8 bases from J, leaving 9 bases between. This CDR3 spans 13 amino acids. This chain's CDR3 is CASSPQLRDEQFF. CDR3 coding DNA: TGTGCCAGCTCACCACAGCTGCGCGATGAGCAGTTCTTC.

The CDR3: CASSPRLQTAFF. CDR3 DNA sequence: TGTGCCAGCTCACCTAGACTTCAAACAGCTTTCTTT. The V gene is TRBV18, the J gene TRBJ1-1, with D uncertain. Germline V lookup: CDR1 KGHSH, CDR2 LQKENI. Deletions cut 3 bases from V and 10 bases from J, with 12 bases between. The CDR3 runs to 12 residues.

The chain uses TRBV3-1 (or the pseudogene TRBV3-2) and TRBJ2-5, with 8 bases fitting TRBD2. CDR1 is LGHDT and CDR2 is YNNKEL in the germline V gene (reference sequence). Trimming took 1 base from V and 0 from J; bases not matched to a gene: 10. The CDR3 runs 18 residues. CDR3 sequence (DNA): TGTGCCAGCAGCCAAGGAGTGGCTAGCGGGCCGTACCAAGAGACCCAGTACTTC. Protein: CASSQGVASGPYQETQYF.

The V and J genes are TRBV2 and TRBJ1-3; 9 bases agree with TRBD1. In germline, CDR1 is SNHLY, CDR2 FYNNEI. V lost 10 bases to trimming and J lost 6 bases; unmatched junction nucleotides: 7. The CDR3 contains 13 residues. CDR3 region: CAILTGGKNTIYF. In DNA form, the CDR3 reads TGTGCCATCCTGACAGGGGGAAAAAACACCATATATTTT.

This chain uses TRBV7-9 with TRBJ1-6; a weak D match, TRBD1 (5 bases). Germline V gene lookup returns CDR1 SEHNR and CDR2 FQNEAQ (reference sequence). V shed 5 bases and J shed 7 bases, with 15 bases lying between them. The CDR3 totals 15 residues. The CDR3, as DNA: TGTGCCAGCAGCGGAACGGGACTCTCGAATTCACCCCTCCACTTT. Protein product: CASSGTGLSNSPLHF. Variable domain in full (rest from reference TRBV7-9 and TRBJ1-6): DTGVSQNPRHKITKRGQNVTFRCDPISEHNRLYWYRQTLGQGPEFLTYFQNEAQLEKSRLLSDRFSAERPKGSFSTLEIQRTEQGDSAMYLCASSGTGLSNSPLHFGNGTRLTVT.

This clone occurred many times. V gene TRBV2 combines with J gene TRBJ1-6; 7 bases align to TRBD1. The CDR3 contains 14 residues. Losses at the gene ends were 8 bases for V and 0 bases for J; bases not matched to a gene: 1. From germline, CDR1 is SNHLY and CDR2 FYNNEI. CDR3 DNA: TGTGCCAGCGGGGACAGCTCCTATAATTCACCCCTCCACTTT. Translated: CASGDSSYNSPLHF.

J is TRBJ1-2 and V is TRBV4-1; TRBD1 might be the D (6 bases). The V and J ends lost 0 bases and 0 bases respectively, with 14 bases between them. This CDR3 has 17 amino acids. Germline-derived CDR1 and CDR2 are MGHRA and YSYEKL. The CDR3 region is CASSQDPRQVTNYGYTF. The CDR3 DNA is TGCGCCAGCAGCCAAGATCCCAGACAGGTTACTAACTATGGCTACACCTTC.

The rearrangement uses TRBV7-9 and TRBJ2-5, with 8 bases matching TRBD1. This CDR3 comprises 14 residues. V lost 5 bases to trimming and J lost 5 bases; unmatched junction nucleotides: 7. Looked up from germline, CDR1 is SEHNR and CDR2 is FQNEAQ (reference sequence). Written as DNA, the CDR3 is TGTGCCAGCAGCCCGGGACAGGCGGCGGAGACCCAGTACTTC. Translated: CASSPGQAAETQYF.

The J gene is TRBJ2-1, the V gene TRBV9; 11 bases are a match to TRBD2. CDR3 length: 16 residues. Per the germline V gene, CDR1 is SGDLS and CDR2 is YYNGEE. The V segment lost 3 bases and the J segment 6 bases; nucleotides outside the gene matches: 8. The CDR3 DNA reads as TGTGCCAGCAGCGCTCTGACTAGCGGGGTGGGCAATGAGCAGTTCTTC. Protein product: CASSALTSGVGNEQFF.

This rearrangement joins TRBV19 to TRBJ2-1; D may be TRBD2 (5 bases). The CDR3 consists of 16 residues. The V and J ends lost 0 bases and 5 bases respectively, with 14 bases between them. Germline loops: CDR1 LNHDA, CDR2 SQIVND (reference sequence). This chain's CDR3 is CASSIDGVTVNNEQFF. CDR3 nucleotide sequence: TGTGCCAGTAGTATAGACGGGGTAACGGTTAACAATGAGCAGTTCTTC.

The CDR3 loop reads CAWSVLAGGPDTQYF. The CDR3 DNA follows: TGTGCCTGGAGTGTACTGGCGGGAGGCCCAGATACGCAGTATTTT. This sequence joins TRBV30 and TRBJ2-3; 8 bases agree with TRBD2. V shed 0 bases, J shed 4 bases, and the junction held 6 bases outside the gene matches. The CDR3 runs 15 residues. Germline CDR1 is GTSNPN and CDR2 is SVGIG (reference sequence).

V usage is TRBV5-1 and J usage is TRBJ2-1; D is undetermined. Trimming removed 8 bases from V and 4 bases from J, with 13 bases in between. The CDR3 has 13 amino acids. In germline, CDR1 is SGHRS, CDR2 YFSETQ. CDR3 loop: CASLQTPYNEQFF. The CDR3 region has the DNA TGCGCCAGTCTCCAGACTCCTTACAATGAGCAGTTCTTC.

V and J are TRBV4-3 and TRBJ2-1; 9 bases are a match to TRBD1. The CDR3 totals 16 residues. Germline CDR1 LGHNA, CDR2 YSLEER. Trimming at V came to 2 bases and at J to 5 bases, leaving 7 bases not matched to a gene. The CDR3 DNA reads as TGCGCCAGCAGCCAACAGCCGGGACAGGGTAACAATGAGCAGTTCTTC. Translation gives CASSQQPGQGNNEQFF.

This chain connects TRBV18 to TRBJ2-1, with 8 bases that match TRBD2. The CDR3 spans 14 residues. V was clipped by 3 bases and J by 9 bases; unmatched bases: 7. CDR1 and CDR2 from the germline V gene are KGHSH and LQKENI. CDR3 nucleotides: TGTGCCAGCTCACCGTCCGGGACTAGAGGTGAGCAGTTCTTC. Protein product: CASSPSGTRGEQFF.